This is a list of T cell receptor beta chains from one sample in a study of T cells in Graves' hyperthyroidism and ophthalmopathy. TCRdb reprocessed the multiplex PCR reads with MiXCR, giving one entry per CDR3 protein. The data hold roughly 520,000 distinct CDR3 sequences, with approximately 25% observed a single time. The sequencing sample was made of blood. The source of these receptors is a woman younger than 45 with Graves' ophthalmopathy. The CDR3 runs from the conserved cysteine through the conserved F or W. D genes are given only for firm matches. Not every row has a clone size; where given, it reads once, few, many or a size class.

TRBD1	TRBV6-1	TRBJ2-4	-	CASRPGQLVAKNIQYF	TGTGCCAGCAGGCCGGGACAGCTAGTGGCCAAAAACATTCAGTACTTC
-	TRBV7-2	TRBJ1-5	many	CASSLNSNQPQHF	TGTGCCAGCAGCTTAAATAGCAATCAGCCCCAGCATTTT
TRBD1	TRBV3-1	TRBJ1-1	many	CASSQRDRYTEAFF	TGTGCCAGCAGCCAAAGGGACAGATACACTGAAGCTTTCTTT
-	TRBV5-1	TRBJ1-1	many	CASMEEGTKAFF	TGCGCCAGCATGGAAGAGGGGACGAAAGCTTTCTTT
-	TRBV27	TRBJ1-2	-	CASSSPRTRSGYTF	TGTGCCAGCAGTTCTCCGAGGACAAGGTCTGGCTACACCTTC
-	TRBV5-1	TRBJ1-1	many	CASSPGGGNMGNTEAFF	TGCGCCAGCAGCCCGGGGGGTGGCAACATGGGGAACACTGAAGCTTTCTTT
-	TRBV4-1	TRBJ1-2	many	CASSQTGRLEYGYTF	TGCGCCAGCAGCCAAACAGGGAGACTTGAATATGGCTACACCTTC
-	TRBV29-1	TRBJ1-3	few	CSVRTGGNTIYF	TGCAGCGTCCGGACGGGTGGAAACACCATATATTTT
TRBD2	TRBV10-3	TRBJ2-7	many	CAISETGLAGGFNYEQYF	TGTGCCATCAGTGAGACCGGACTAGCGGGGGGTTTCAACTACGAGCAGTACTTC
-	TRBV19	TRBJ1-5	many	CASSIMRDQPQHF	TGTGCCAGTAGTATCATGAGGGATCAGCCCCAGCATTTT
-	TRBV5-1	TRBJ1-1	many	CASSLEGQSIFEAFF	TGCGCCAGCAGCTTGGAAGGACAGTCAATCTTTGAAGCTTTCTTT
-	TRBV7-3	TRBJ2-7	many	CASSFWDVSLSYEQYF	TGTGCCAGCAGCTTCTGGGATGTCAGTTTAAGCTACGAGCAGTACTTC
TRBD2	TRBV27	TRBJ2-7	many	CASSFAGGSGSAAYEQYF	TGTGCCAGCAGTTTTGCGGGGGGGAGTGGTTCAGCAGCCTACGAGCAGTACTTC
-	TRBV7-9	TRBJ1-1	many	CASSGGVGASTEAFF	TGTGCCAGCAGCGGAGGGGTGGGGGCGAGCACTGAAGCTTTCTTT
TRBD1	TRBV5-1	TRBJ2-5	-	CASSLGTTGSETQYF	TGCGCCAGCAGCTTGGGCACGACAGGGTCAGAGACCCAGTACTTC
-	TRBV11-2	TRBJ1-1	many	CASSLVAGSPNTEAFF	TGTGCCAGCAGCTTAGTGGCGGGATCACCGAACACTGAAGCTTTCTTT
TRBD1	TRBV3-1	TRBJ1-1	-	CASSRRDRVPLNTEAFF	TGTGCCAGCAGTCGCCGGGACAGGGTTCCTCTGAACACTGAAGCTTTCTTT
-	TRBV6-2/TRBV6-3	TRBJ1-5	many	CASSYVSGPREPQHF	TGTGCCAGCAGTTATGTGAGTGGCCCGAGGGAGCCCCAGCATTTT
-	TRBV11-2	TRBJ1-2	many	CASSRAPGQFNYGYTF	TGTGCCAGCAGCCGAGCCCCCGGACAGTTTAACTATGGCTACACCTTC
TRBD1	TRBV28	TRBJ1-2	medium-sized	CASFYRVTGGEYGYTF	TGTGCCAGCTTCTACCGAGTAACAGGGGGCGAGTATGGCTACACCTTC
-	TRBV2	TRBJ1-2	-	CASSAGWGGYTF	TGTGCCAGCAGTGCCGGGTGGGGAGGCTACACCTTC
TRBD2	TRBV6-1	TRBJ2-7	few	CASSGLAESSYEQYF	TGTGCCAGCAGTGGACTAGCGGAGAGCTCCTACGAGCAGTACTTC
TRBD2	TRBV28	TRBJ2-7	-	CASSSSGEGLSYEQYF	TGTGCCAGCAGCTCTTCTGGGGAGGGGCTCTCCTACGAGCAGTACTTC
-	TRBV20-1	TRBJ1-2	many	CSARDEKGEYGYTF	TGCAGTGCTAGAGATGAGAAGGGCGAATATGGCTACACCTTC
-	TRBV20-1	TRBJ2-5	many	CSASETGQGTQYF	TGCAGTGCTAGTGAGACGGGACAAGGGACCCAGTACTTC
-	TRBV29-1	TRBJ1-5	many	CSVEVDPGRDQPQHF	TGCAGCGTTGAAGTCGACCCGGGGCGGGATCAGCCCCAGCATTTT
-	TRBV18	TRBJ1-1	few	CASSPGGGSEAFF	TGTGCCAGCTCACCTGGGGGTGGCAGTGAAGCTTTCTTT
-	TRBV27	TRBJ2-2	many	CASSFLGGTGELFF	TGTGCCAGCAGTTTCTTGGGGGGCACCGGGGAGCTGTTTTTT
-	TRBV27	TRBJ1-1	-	CASSFSRGLSEAFF	TGTGCCAGCAGTTTTAGCAGGGGACTCTCTGAAGCTTTCTTT
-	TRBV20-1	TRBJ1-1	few	CSTVGRQMNTEAFF	TGCAGCACGGTGGGAAGACAGATGAACACTGAAGCTTTCTTT
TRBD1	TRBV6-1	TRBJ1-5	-	CASRRQGSNQPQHF	TGTGCCAGCAGACGACAGGGGAGCAATCAGCCCCAGCATTTT
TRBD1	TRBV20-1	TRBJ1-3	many	CSAGDRGLVPGNTIYF	TGCAGTGCTGGGGACAGGGGGCTAGTTCCCGGAAACACCATATATTTT
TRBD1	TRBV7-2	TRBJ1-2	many	CASSPTGETGYTF	TGTGCCAGCAGCCCAACAGGGGAGACTGGCTACACCTTC
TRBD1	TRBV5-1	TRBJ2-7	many	CASSLATGDEQYF	TGCGCCAGCAGCTTGGCGACAGGGGACGAGCAGTACTTC
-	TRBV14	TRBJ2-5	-	CASSQDWGPQETQYF	TGTGCCAGCAGCCAAGATTGGGGACCCCAAGAGACCCAGTACTTC
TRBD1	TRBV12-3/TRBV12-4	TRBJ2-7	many	CASSLQGAYSYEQYF	TGTGCCAGCAGTTTACAGGGGGCCTATTCCTACGAGCAGTACTTC
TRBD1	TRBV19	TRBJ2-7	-	CASKGTEYDEQYF	TGTGCCAGTAAAGGGACAGAATACGACGAGCAGTACTTC
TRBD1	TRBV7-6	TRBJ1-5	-	CASSLEGGDGLSQPQHF	TGTGCCAGCAGCTTGGAAGGGGGCGATGGTTTAAGTCAGCCCCAGCATTTT
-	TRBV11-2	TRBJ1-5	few	CASSPSRVCSGQPQHF	TGTGCCAGCAGTCCATCGAGGGTGTGCTCAGGTCAGCCCCAGCATTTT
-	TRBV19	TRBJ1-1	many	CASTRETMNTEAFF	TGTGCCAGTACCCGGGAGACCATGAACACTGAAGCTTTCTTT
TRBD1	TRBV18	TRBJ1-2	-	CASSPRDRDDGYTF	TGTGCCAGCTCACCACGGGACAGGGATGATGGCTACACCTTC
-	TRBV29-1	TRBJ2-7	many	CSVEAEYEQYF	TGCAGCGTTGAGGCAGAGTACGAGCAGTACTTC
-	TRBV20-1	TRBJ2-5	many	CSARAPSWPGTQYF	TGCAGTGCTAGAGCACCGTCATGGCCGGGGACCCAGTACTTC
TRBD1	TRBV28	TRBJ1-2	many	CASSPLAHRGDYGYTF	TGTGCCAGCAGTCCCCTTGCGCACAGGGGGGACTATGGCTACACCTTC
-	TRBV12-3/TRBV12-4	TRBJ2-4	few	CASSFGRDNIQYF	TGTGCCAGCAGTTTTGGCAGGGACAACATTCAGTACTTC
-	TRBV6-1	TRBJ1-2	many	CASRDLNYGYTF	TGTGCCAGCAGGGACCTAAACTATGGCTACACCTTC
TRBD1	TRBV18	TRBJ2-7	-	CASSDRQGPNYEQYF	TGTGCCAGCTCAGACCGACAGGGGCCCAATTACGAGCAGTACTTC
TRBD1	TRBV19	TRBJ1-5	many	CASSTQGASRNQPQHF	TGTGCCAGTAGTACGCAGGGGGCGTCTCGCAATCAGCCCCAGCATTTT
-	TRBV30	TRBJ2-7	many	CALNSYEQYF	TGTGCCTTGAACTCCTACGAGCAGTACTTC
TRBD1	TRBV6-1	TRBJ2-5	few	CASSLQTGGTETQYF	TGTGCCAGCAGCCTACAGACAGGGGGCACGGAGACCCAGTACTTC
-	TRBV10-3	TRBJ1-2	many	CAISEPDGNYGYTF	TGTGCCATCAGTGAGCCTGACGGGAACTATGGCTACACCTTC
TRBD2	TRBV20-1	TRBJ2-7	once	CSAPSRTSGSSYEQYF	TGCAGTGCTCCCTCTCGGACTAGCGGGAGCTCCTACGAGCAGTACTTC
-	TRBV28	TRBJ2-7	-	CASKSPGKPYEQYF	TGTGCCAGCAAGTCCCCCGGGAAGCCCTACGAGCAGTACTTC
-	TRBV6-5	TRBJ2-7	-	CASSLDGLGEQYF	TGTGCCAGCAGTCTCGATGGGTTGGGCGAGCAGTACTTC
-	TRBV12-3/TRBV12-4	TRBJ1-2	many	CASSLVRVNYGYTF	TGTGCCAGCAGTTTGGTTCGGGTGAACTATGGCTACACCTTC
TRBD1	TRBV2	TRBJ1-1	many	CASIPGTGNTEAFF	TGTGCCAGCATACCTGGGACAGGGAACACTGAAGCTTTCTTT